Given below is one TCR beta chain in context. As yet, its antigen is unknown. A multiplex PCR was run with 60 Vbeta primers and 13 Jbeta primers. The data were produced by immunoSEQ multiplex PCR, yet TCRdb's version contains in-frame clones alone and is incomplete. The sample has approximately 88,000 clones; about four fifths are singletons. These data belong to a study of cytomegalovirus exposure and HLA in healthy donors. On the study more broadly: In a previous analysis, around 120 million unique TCR beta sequences were found from roughly 200 million T cells. Study observations and caveats: Cytomegalovirus association was assigned to more than 150 TCR beta chains. A later analysis associated 15,000 or so TCR beta sequences with HLA alleles at a 0.05 false discovery rate. An analysis was carried out at a later point. It showed that HLA-associated TCR beta chains were more clonally expanded than equally common non-associated chains.

The germline CDR1 and CDR2 sequences are MNHEY and SVGAGI. CDR3 size: 14 residues. V was shortened by 8 bases and J by 0 bases, with 11 bases between the two germline ends. This chain joins TRBV6-5 and TRBJ2-4; D is possibly TRBD2 (6 bases). Material for sequencing was PBMCs. The TCR comes from a man in his late teens or twenties in good health and CMV-seropositive. The DNA for the CDR3 is TGTGCCAGCGGGACTCGCCTAGCCAAAAACATTCAGTACTTC. This codes for CASGTRLAKNIQYF.